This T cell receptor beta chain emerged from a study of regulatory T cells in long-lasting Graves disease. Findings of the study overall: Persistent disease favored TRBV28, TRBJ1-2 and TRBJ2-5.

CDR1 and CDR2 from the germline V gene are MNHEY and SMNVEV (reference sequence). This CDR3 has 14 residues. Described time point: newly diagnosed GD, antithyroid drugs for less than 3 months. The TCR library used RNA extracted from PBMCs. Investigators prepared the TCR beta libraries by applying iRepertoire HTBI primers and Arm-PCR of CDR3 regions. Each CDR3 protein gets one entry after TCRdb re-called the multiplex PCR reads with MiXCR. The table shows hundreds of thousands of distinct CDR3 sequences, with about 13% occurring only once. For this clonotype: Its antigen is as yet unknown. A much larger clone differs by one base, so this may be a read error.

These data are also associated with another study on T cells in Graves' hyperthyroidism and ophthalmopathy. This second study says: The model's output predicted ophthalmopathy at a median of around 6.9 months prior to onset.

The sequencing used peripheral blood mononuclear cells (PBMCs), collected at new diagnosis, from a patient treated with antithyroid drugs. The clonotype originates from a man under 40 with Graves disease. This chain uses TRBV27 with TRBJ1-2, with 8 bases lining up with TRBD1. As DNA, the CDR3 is TGTGTCAGCAGGGGGACAGGTTACAACTATGGCTACACCTTC. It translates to CVSRGTGYNYGYTF.